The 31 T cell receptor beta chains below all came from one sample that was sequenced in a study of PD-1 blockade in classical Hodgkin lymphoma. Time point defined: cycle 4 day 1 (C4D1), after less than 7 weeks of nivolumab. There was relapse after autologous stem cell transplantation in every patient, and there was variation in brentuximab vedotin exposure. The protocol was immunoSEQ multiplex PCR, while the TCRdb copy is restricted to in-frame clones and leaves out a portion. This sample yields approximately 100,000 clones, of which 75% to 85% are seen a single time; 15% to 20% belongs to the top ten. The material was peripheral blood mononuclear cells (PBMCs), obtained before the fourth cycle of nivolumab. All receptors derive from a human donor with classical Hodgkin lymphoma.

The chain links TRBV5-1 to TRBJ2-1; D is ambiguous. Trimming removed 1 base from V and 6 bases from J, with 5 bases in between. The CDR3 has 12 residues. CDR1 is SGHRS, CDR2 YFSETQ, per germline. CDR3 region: CASSLNTNEQFF. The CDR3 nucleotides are TGCGCCAGCAGCTTGAATACCAATGAGCAGTTCTTC.

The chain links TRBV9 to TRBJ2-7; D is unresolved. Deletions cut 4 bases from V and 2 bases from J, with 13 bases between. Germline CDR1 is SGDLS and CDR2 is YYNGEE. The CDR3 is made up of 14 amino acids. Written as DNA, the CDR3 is TGTGCCAGCAGCCCATCGGCCAAGGCCTACGAGCAGTACTTC. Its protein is CASSPSAKAYEQYF.

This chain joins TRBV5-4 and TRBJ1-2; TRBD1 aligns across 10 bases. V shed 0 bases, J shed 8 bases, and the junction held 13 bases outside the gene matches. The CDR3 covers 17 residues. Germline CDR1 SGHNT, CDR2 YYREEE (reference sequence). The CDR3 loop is CASSLVGKGGTGEGYTF. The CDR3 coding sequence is TGTGCCAGCAGCTTGGTGGGGAAAGGAGGGACAGGGGAAGGCTACACCTTC.

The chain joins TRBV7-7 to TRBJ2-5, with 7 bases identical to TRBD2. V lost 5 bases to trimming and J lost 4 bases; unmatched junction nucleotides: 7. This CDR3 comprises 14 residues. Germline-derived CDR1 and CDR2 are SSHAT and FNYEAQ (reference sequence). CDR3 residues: CASSPGTIAETQYF. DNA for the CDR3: TGTGCCAGCAGCCCCGGGACTATAGCAGAGACCCAGTACTTC.

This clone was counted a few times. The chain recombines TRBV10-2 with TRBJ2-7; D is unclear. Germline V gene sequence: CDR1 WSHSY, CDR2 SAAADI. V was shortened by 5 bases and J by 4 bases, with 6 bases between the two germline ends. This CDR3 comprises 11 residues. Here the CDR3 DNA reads TGCGCCAGCAGTACGATTTACGAGCAGTACTTC. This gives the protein CASSTIYEQYF.

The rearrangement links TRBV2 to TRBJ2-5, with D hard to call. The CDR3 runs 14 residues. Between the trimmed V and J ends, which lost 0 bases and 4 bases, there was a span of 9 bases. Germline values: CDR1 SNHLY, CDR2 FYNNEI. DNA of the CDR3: TGTGCCAGCAGTGAAGCGCTTCTGGGAGAGACCCAGTACTTC. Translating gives CASSEALLGETQYF.

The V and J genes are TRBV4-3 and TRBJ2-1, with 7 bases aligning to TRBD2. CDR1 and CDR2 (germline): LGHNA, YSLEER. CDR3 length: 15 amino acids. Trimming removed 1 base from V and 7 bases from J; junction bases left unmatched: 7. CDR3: CASSQGVLGRNEQFF. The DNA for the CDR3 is TGCGCCAGCAGCCAAGGGGTCCTCGGGAGGAATGAGCAGTTCTTC.

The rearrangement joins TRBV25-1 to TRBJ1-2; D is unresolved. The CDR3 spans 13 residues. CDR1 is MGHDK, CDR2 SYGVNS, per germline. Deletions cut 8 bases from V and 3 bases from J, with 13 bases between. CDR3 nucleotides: TGTGCCAGCCGCGAACATGGCGACTATGGCTACACCTTC. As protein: CASREHGDYGYTF.

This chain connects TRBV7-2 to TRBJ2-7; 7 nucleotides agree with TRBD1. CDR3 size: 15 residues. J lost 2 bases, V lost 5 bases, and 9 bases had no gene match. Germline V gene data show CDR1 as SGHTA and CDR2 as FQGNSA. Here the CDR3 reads CASSHSTGVTYEQYF. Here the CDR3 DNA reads TGTGCCAGCAGCCACTCTACAGGGGTAACCTACGAGCAGTACTTC. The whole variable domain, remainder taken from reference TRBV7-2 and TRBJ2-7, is GAGVSQSPSNKVTEKGKDVELRCDPISGHTALYWYRQSLGQGLEFLIYFQGNSAPDKSGLPSDRFSAERTGGSVSTLTIQRTQQEDSAVYLCASSHSTGVTYEQYFGPGTRLTVT.

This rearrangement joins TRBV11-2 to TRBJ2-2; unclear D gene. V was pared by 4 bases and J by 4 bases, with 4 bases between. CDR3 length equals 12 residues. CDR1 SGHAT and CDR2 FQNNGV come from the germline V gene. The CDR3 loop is CASSSTTGELFF. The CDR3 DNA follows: TGTGCCAGCAGCTCGACCACCGGGGAGCTGTTTTTT.

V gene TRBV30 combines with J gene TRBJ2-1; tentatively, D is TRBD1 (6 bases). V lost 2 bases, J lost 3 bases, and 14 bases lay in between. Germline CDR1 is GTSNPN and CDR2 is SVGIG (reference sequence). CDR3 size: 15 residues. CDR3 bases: TGTGCCTGGAGTTTTCTGACAGGACGCTACAATGAGCAGTTCTTC. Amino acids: CAWSFLTGRYNEQFF.

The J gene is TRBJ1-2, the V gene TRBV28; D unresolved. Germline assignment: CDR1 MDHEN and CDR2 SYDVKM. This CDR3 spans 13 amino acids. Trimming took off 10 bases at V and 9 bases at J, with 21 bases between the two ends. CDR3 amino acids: CATGRWEKSSYTF. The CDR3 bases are TGTGCCACTGGTCGTTGGGAAAAGTCGAGCTACACCTTC.

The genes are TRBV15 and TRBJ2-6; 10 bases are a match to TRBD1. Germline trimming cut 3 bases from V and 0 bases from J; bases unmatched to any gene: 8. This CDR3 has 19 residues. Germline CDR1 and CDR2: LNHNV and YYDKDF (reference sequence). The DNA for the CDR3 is TGTGCCACCAGCAGGGGGGGACAGGGGTCTAACTCTGGGGCCAACGTCCTGACTTTC. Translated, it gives CATSRGGQGSNSGANVLTF.

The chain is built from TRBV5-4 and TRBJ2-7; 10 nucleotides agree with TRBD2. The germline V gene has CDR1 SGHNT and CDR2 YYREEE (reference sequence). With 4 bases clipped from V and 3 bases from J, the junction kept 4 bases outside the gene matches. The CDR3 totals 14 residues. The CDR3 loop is CASSRTSGHYEQYF. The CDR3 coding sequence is TGTGCCAGCAGCAGGACTAGCGGACACTACGAGCAGTACTTC.

Written as DNA, the CDR3 is TGTGCCAGCAGTGAAGCTCCCGGGAACACTGAAGCTTTCTTT. Protein sequence: CASSEAPGNTEAFF. The gene calls are TRBV2 and TRBJ1-1; the D is unclear. This CDR3 region has 14 residues. The ends were cut back, 0 bases at V and 1 base at J, with 6 bases in the middle. The V gene's germline CDR1 is SNHLY and CDR2 FYNNEI.

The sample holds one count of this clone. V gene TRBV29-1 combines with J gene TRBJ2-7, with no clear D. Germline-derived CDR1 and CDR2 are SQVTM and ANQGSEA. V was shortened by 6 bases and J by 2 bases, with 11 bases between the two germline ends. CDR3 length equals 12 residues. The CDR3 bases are TGCAGCGTCGCGAGCGTACCCTACGAGCAGTACTTC. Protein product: CSVASVPYEQYF.

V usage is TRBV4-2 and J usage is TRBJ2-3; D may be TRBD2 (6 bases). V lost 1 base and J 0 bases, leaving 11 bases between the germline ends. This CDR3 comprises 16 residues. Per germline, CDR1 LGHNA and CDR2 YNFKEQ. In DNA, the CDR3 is TGTGCCAGCAGCCAAGTTGGAGGGACTAGCACAGATACGCAGTATTTT. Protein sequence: CASSQVGGTSTDTQYF.

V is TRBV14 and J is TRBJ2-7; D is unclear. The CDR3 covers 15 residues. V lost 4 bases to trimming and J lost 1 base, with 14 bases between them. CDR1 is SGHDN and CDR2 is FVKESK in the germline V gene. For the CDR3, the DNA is TGTGCCAGCAGCCCCGCCGGTTCCCTATCCTACGAGCAGTACTTC. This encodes CASSPAGSLSYEQYF.

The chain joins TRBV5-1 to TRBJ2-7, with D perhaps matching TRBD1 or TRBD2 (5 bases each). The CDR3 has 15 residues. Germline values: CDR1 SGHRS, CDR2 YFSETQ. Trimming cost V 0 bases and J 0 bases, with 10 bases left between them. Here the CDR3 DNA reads TGCGCCAGCAGCTTGGTGTCTGGGGGCTCCTACGAGCAGTACTTC. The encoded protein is CASSLVSGGSYEQYF.

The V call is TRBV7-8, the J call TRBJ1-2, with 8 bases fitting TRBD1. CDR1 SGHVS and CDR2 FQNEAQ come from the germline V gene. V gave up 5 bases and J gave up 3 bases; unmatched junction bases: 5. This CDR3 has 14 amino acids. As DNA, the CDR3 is TGTGCCAGCAGCCCCCGGACAGGGTACTATGGCTACACCTTC. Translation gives CASSPRTGYYGYTF.

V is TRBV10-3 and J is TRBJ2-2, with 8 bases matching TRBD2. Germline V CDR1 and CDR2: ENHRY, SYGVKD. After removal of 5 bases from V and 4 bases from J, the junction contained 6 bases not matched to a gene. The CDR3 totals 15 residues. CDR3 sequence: CAISTGLAGTGELFF. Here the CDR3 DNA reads TGTGCCATCAGTACAGGGCTAGCGGGCACCGGGGAGCTGTTTTTT.

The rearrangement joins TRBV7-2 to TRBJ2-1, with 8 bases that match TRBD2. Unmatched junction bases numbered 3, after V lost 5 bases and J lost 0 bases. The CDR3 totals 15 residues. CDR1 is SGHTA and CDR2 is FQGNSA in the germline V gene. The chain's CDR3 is CASSDSGSSYNEQFF. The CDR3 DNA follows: TGTGCCAGCAGCGACAGCGGGAGCTCCTACAATGAGCAGTTCTTC.

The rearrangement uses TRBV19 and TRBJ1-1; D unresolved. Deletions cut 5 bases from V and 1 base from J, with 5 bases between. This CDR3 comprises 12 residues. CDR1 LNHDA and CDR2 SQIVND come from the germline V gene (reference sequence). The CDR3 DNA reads TGTGCCAGTAGTCTGGAGAACACTGAAGCTTTCTTT. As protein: CASSLENTEAFF. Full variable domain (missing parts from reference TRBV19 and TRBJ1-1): DGGITQSPKYLFRKEGQNVTLSCEQNLNHDAMYWYRQDPGQGLRLIYYSQIVNDFQKGDIAEGYSVSREKKESFPLTVTSAQKNPTAFYLCASSLENTEAFFGQGTRLTVV.

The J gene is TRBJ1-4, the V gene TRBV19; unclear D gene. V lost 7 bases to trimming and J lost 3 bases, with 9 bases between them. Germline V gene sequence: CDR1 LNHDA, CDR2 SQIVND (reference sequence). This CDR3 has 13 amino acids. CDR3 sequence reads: CASKRAPNEKLFF. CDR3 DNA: TGTGCCAGTAAGCGAGCCCCTAATGAAAAACTGTTTTTT.

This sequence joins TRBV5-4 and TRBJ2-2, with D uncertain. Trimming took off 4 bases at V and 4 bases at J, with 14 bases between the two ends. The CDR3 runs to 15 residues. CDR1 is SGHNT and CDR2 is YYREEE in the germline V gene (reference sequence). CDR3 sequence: CASSREVSSTGELFF. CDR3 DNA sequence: TGTGCCAGCAGCAGAGAGGTTAGCAGCACCGGGGAGCTGTTTTTT.

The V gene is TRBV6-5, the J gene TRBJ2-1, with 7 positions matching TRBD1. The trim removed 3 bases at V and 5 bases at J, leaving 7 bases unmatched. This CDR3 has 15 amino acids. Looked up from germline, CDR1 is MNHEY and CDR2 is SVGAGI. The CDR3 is CASSYRGRLNNEQFF. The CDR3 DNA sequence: TGTGCCAGCAGTTATAGGGGGCGACTAAACAATGAGCAGTTCTTC.

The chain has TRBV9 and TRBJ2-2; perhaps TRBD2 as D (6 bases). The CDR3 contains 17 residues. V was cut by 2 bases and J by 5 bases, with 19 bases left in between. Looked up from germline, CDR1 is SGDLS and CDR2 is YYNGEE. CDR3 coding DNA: TGTGCCAGCAGCGTCCCCAAAGGGTGGGGAGGAACCGGGGAGCTGTTTTTT. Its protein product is CASSVPKGWGGTGELFF.

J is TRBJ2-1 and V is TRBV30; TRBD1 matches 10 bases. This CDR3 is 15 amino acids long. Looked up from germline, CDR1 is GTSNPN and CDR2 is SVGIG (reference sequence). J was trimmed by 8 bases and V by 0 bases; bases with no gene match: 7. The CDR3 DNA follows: TGTGCCTGGAGTGTTGGGACAGGGGCCCCACATGAGCAGTTCTTC. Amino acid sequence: CAWSVGTGAPHEQFF.

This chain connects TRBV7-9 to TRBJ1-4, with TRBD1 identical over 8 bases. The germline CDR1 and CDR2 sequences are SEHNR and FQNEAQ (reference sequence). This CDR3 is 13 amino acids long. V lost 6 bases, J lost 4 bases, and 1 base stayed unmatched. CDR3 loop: CASRDRVNEKLFF. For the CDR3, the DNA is TGTGCCAGCAGGGACAGGGTTAATGAAAAACTGTTTTTT. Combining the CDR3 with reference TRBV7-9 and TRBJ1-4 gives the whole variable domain DTGVSQNPRHKITKRGQNVTFRCDPISEHNRLYWYRQTLGQGPEFLTYFQNEAQLEKSRLLSDRFSAERPKGSFSTLEIQRTEQGDSAMYLCASRDRVNEKLFFGSGTQLSVL.

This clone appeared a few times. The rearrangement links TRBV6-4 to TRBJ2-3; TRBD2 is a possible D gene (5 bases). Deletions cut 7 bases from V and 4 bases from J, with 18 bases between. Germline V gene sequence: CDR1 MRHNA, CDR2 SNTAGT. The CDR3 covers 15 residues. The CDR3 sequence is CASTPDPFGADTQYF. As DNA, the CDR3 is TGTGCCAGCACCCCGGACCCTTTCGGGGCAGATACGCAGTATTTT.

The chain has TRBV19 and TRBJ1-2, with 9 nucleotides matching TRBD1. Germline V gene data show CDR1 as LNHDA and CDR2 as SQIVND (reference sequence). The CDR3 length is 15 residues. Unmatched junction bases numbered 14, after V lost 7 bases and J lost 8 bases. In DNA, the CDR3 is TGTGCCAGTATCAGCTCCGGGACAGGGCTCCGGGGCTACACCTTC. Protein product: CASISSGTGLRGYTF. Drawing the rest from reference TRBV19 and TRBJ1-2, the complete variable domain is DGGITQSPKYLFRKEGQNVTLSCEQNLNHDAMYWYRQDPGQGLRLIYYSQIVNDFQKGDIAEGYSVSREKKESFPLTVTSAQKNPTAFYLCASISSGTGLRGYTFGSGTRLTVV.